Listed below are T cell receptor beta chains from one sample, sequenced in a study of T cells in Graves' hyperthyroidism and ophthalmopathy. TCRdb analysed the multiplex PCR reads with MiXCR anew, one entry per CDR3 protein. The table lists around 490,000 distinct CDR3 sequences, 20% of them singletons. The specimen was blood. These receptors came from a man aged 35 to 55 with Graves' ophthalmopathy. The CDR3 runs from the conserved cysteine through the conserved F or W. The order of the fields is clone size, J gene, V gene, D gene, CDR3 protein, CDR3 DNA. The D gene is left open where the match is weak. Expanded clones are given a class, and other clones once, few, many or no size at all.

few TRBJ1-2 TRBV13 TRBD1 CASSLWRNLEGANGYTF TGTGCCAGCAGCTTATGGAGAAATTTGGAGGGGGCGAATGGCTACACCTTC
many TRBJ2-2 TRBV2 . CASSKMNTGELFF TGTGCCAGCAGCAAAATGAACACCGGGGAGCTGTTTTTT
. TRBJ2-3 TRBV9 . CASSVGTTRDTQYF TGTGCCAGCAGCGTTGGGACCACTCGAGATACGCAGTATTTT
many TRBJ2-7 TRBV27 TRBD1 CASRRTGGLLEQYF TGTGCCAGCAGGCGGACAGGGGGCCTTTTGGAGCAGTACTTC
few TRBJ2-5 TRBV28 . CASTLAGTQETQYF TGTGCCAGCACGCTTGCGGGGACCCAAGAGACCCAGTACTTC
many TRBJ2-7 TRBV7-3 TRBD2 CATDPGLAFPPNYEQYF TGTGCCACCGATCCGGGACTAGCGTTTCCGCCTAACTACGAGCAGTACTTC
. TRBJ2-2 TRBV7-3 . CASRPGFSGELFF TGTGCCAGCAGACCTGGTTTTAGCGGGGAGCTGTTTTTT
many TRBJ1-4 TRBV18 . CASSPDGLNEKLFF TGTGCCAGCTCACCGGACGGTCTGAATGAAAAACTGTTTTTT
few TRBJ2-1 TRBV6-1 . CASSRPRGEQFF TGTGCCAGCAGTCGTCCCAGAGGGGAGCAGTTCTTC
many TRBJ2-3 TRBV12-3/TRBV12-4 TRBD2 CASSFVMGGNIGTDTQYF TGTGCCAGCAGTTTCGTGATGGGGGGGAATATAGGGACAGATACGCAGTATTTT
few TRBJ2-7 TRBV10-3 . CAIRPGPFYEQYF TGTGCCATCAGGCCCGGGCCCTTCTACGAGCAGTACTTC
few TRBJ2-3 TRBV2 TRBD2 CASSERGGVTQYF TGTGCCAGCAGTGAACGGGGGGGAGTTACGCAGTATTTT
. TRBJ1-2 TRBV10-3 TRBD1 CAISARGQDHGYTF TGTGCCATCAGTGCGAGGGGACAGGATCATGGCTACACCTTC
. TRBJ2-7 TRBV7-9 . CASSLVGVYEQYF TGTGCCAGCAGCTTAGTCGGAGTCTACGAGCAGTACTTC